The 11 T cell receptor beta chains listed next were all sequenced from one sample in a study of cytomegalovirus exposure and HLA in healthy donors. A multiplex PCR was run with 60 Vbeta primers and 13 Jbeta primers. TCRdb's copy holds only in-frame clones and misses some; the assay was immunoSEQ multiplex PCR. Seen here are 77,000 or so clones, roughly 76% observed once, and the top ten hold roughly 7.2%. The sample taken for sequencing was PBMCs. The receptor set was obtained from a woman in her thirties or forties in good health and CMV-seronegative.

CDR3 sequence: CASSPPGGGGAETQYF. In DNA form, the CDR3 reads TGTGCCAGCAGCCCCCCCGGGGGCGGGGGGGCAGAGACCCAGTACTTC. The chain has TRBV7-6 and TRBJ2-5; 9 nucleotides agree with TRBD2. Losses at the gene ends were 5 bases for V and 4 bases for J; bases not matched to a gene: 11. Germline CDR1 is SGHVS and CDR2 is FNYEAQ. The length of the CDR3 is 16 residues. Full variable domain (remainder filled in from reference TRBV7-6 and TRBJ2-5): GAGVSQSPRYKVTKRGQDVALRCDPISGHVSLYWYRQALGQGPEFLTYFNYEAQQDKSGLPNDRFSAERPEGSISTLTIQRTEQRDSAMYRCASSPPGGGGAETQYFGPGTRLLVL.

The rearrangement joins TRBV5-1 to TRBJ2-1; 14 nucleotides agree with TRBD2. CDR1 SGHRS and CDR2 YFSETQ come from the germline V gene. This CDR3 is 17 amino acids long. Losses at the gene ends were 3 bases for V and 4 bases for J; bases not matched to a gene: 6. The CDR3 here is CASSSGLAGALYNEQFF. As DNA, the CDR3 is TGCGCCAGCAGCTCGGGACTAGCGGGGGCCCTATACAATGAGCAGTTCTTC.

The J gene is TRBJ2-2, the V gene TRBV5-6; 9 bases fit TRBD2. The CDR3 is 16 amino acids. The germline gives CDR1 SGHDT, CDR2 YYEEEE. The J segment lost 1 base and the V segment lost 4 bases, leaving 5 bases of the junction unmatched. The CDR3 is CASSRIAGENTGELFF. CDR3 nucleotides: TGTGCCAGCAGCAGAATAGCGGGGGAGAACACCGGGGAGCTGTTTTTT.

The chain combines TRBV5-1 with TRBJ2-7; unclear D gene. Germline-derived CDR1 and CDR2 are SGHRS and YFSETQ. Trimming stripped 7 bases from V and 0 bases from J, with 20 bases between. The CDR3 runs to 16 residues. The CDR3 nucleotides read TGCGCCAGCCCAGGTCAGGTTGGTGCGCCCTCCTACGAGCAGTACTTC. It is translated as CASPGQVGAPSYEQYF.

The chain employs TRBV4-1 and TRBJ1-4; D perhaps matches TRBD1 (6 bases). V shed 2 bases and J shed 4 bases, with 14 bases lying between them. The CDR3 has 16 residues. Germline V lookup: CDR1 MGHRA, CDR2 YSYEKL. This CDR3 reads CASSQPGQQYNEKLFF. In nucleotides, the CDR3 is TGCGCCAGCAGCCAACCCGGACAGCAATATAATGAAAAACTGTTTTTT.

The chain uses TRBV27 and TRBJ1-6; D might be TRBD1 (5 bases). Between the trimmed V and J ends, which lost 3 bases and 7 bases, there was a span of 13 bases. This CDR3 is 15 amino acids long. Germline CDR1 and CDR2: MNHEY and SMNVEV (reference sequence). CDR3 sequence (DNA): TGTGCCAGCAGTTTGTGGACACAAGAGAATTCACCCCTCCACTTT. Its translation is CASSLWTQENSPLHF.

The V and J genes are TRBV7-2 and TRBJ2-7; a possible D gene is TRBD1 (5 bases). V lost 1 base, J lost 2 bases, and 9 bases lay in between. Germline values: CDR1 SGHTA, CDR2 FQGNSA. The CDR3 contains 14 residues. The CDR3 DNA sequence: TGTGCCAGCAGCTTAGTCAGGGTTCCCTACGAGCAGTACTTC. Amino acid sequence: CASSLVRVPYEQYF.

The rearrangement joins TRBV2 to TRBJ2-7, with 9 bases identical to TRBD2. Unmatched junction bases numbered 12, after V lost 7 bases and J lost 5 bases. The CDR3 has 15 residues. Germline CDR1 SNHLY, CDR2 FYNNEI. Here the CDR3 DNA reads TGTGCCAGCAAGCGGGGGGACACCGGGACGGACGAGCAGTACTTC. This sequence encodes CASKRGDTGTDEQYF.

The chain is built from TRBV5-4 and TRBJ2-5; 10 bases are a match to TRBD2. The CDR3 has 16 amino acids. V shed 0 bases and J 2 bases; nucleotides not matched to a gene: 4. From germline, CDR1 is SGHNT and CDR2 YYREEE (reference sequence). The CDR3 reads CASSLAASGGQETQYF. The CDR3 nucleotides are TGTGCCAGCAGCTTGGCGGCTAGCGGGGGACAAGAGACCCAGTACTTC.

This clone was detected a few times. The genes are TRBV10-3 and TRBJ2-3; no clear D gene. Trimming removed 10 bases from V and 3 bases from J, with 14 bases in between. The CDR3 is made up of 13 amino acids. Germline V CDR1 and CDR2: ENHRY, SYGVKD. CDR3 coding DNA: TGTGCCACCACCCTGGGCGCGACAGATACGCAGTATTTT. Translating gives CATTLGATDTQYF.

The J gene is TRBJ1-1, the V gene TRBV18; D gene unclear. CDR1 and CDR2 from the germline V gene are KGHSH and LQKENI. V dropped 0 bases and J dropped 5 bases, with 10 bases sitting between them. CDR3 length: 14 residues. The CDR3 here is CASSPPGGETEAFF. DNA for the CDR3: TGTGCCAGCTCACCACCGGGTGGGGAGACTGAAGCTTTCTTT.